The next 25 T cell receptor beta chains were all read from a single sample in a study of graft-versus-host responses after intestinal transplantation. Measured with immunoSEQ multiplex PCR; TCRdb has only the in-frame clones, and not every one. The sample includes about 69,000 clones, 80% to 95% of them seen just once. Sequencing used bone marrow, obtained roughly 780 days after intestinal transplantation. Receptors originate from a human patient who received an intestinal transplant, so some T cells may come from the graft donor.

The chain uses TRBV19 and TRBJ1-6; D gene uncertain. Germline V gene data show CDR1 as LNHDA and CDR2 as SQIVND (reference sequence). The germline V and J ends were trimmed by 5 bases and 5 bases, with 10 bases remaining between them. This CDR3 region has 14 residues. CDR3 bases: TGTGCCAGTAGTTTCAATCCCCATAATTCACCCCTCCACTTT. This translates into CASSFNPHNSPLHF.

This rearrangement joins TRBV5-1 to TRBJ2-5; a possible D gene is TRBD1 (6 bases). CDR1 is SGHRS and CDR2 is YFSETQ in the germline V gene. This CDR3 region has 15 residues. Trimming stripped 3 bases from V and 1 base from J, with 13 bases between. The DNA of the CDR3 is TGCGCCAGCAGCTCCCGGGACACTTTCCAAGAGACCCAGTACTTC. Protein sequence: CASSSRDTFQETQYF.

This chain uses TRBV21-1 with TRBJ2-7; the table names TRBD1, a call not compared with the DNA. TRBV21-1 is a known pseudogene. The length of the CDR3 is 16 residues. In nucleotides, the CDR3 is TGTGCCAGCAGCGTACGGACCGGGACAGGGGACCACGAGCAGTACTTC. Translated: CASSVRTGTGDHEQYF.

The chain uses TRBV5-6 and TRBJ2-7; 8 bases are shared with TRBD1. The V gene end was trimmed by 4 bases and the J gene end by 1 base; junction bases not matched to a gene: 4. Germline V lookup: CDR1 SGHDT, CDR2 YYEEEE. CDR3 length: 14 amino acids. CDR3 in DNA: TGTGCCAGCAGCACCCGGGACAGGTCCTACGAGCAGTACTTC. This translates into CASSTRDRSYEQYF.

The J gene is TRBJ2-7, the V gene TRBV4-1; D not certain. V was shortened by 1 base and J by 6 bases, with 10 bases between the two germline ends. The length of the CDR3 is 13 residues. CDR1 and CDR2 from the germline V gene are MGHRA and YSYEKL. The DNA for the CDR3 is TGCGCCAGCAGCCAAGTTGGAGATAGCGAGCAGTACTTC. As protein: CASSQVGDSEQYF.

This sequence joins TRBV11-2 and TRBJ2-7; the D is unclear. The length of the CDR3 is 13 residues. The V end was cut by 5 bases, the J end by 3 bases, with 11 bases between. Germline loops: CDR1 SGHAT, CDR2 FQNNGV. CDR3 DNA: TGTGCCAGCAGCCCCCGGCCCCACTACGAGCAGTACTTC. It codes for CASSPRPHYEQYF.

The DNA of the CDR3 is TGTGCCAGCAGCCCTTCAGGGAGGCACTATGGCTACACCTTC. This encodes CASSPSGRHYGYTF. V gene TRBV7-9 combines with J gene TRBJ1-2; D may be TRBD1 (5 bases). The germline CDR1 and CDR2 sequences are SEHNR and FQNEAQ (reference sequence). V lost 5 bases and J 3 bases, leaving 13 bases between the germline ends. The CDR3 has 14 residues.

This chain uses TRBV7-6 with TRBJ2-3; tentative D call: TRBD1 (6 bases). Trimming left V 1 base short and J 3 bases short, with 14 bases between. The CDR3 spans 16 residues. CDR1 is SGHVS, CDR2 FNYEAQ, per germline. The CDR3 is CASSLEVQGGTDTQYF. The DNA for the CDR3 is TGTGCCAGCAGCTTAGAGGTACAAGGGGGAACAGATACGCAGTATTTT.

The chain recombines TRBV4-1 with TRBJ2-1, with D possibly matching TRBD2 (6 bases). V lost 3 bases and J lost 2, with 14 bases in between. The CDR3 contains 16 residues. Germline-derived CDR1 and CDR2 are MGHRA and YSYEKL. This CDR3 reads CASSHFAEGTYNEQFF. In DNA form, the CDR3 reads TGCGCCAGCAGCCACTTTGCGGAGGGTACCTACAATGAGCAGTTCTTC.

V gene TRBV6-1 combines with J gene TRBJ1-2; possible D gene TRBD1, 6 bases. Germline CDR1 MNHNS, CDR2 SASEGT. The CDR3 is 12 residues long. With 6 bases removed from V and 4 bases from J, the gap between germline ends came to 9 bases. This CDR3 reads CASSGGGYGYTF. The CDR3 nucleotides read TGTGCCAGCAGCGGGGGCGGCTATGGCTACACCTTC.

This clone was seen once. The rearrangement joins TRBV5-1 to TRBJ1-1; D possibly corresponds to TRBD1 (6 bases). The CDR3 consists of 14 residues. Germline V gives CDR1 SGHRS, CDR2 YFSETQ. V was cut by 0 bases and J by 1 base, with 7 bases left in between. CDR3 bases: TGCGCCAGCAGCTTGGGAGGGGGGAACACTGAAGCTTTCTTT. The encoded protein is CASSLGGGNTEAFF. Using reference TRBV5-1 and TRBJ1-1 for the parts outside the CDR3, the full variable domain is KAGVTQTPRYLIKTRGQQVTLSCSPISGHRSVSWYQQTPGQGLQFLFEYFSETQRNKGNFPGRFSGRQFSNSRSEMNVSTLELGDSALYLCASSLGGGNTEAFFGQGTRLTVV.

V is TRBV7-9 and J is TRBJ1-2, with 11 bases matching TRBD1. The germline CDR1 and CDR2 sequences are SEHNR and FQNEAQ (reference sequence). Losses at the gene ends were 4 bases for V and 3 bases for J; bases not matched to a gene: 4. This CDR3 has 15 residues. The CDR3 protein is CASSSGQGAYYGYTF. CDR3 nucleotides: TGTGCCAGCAGCTCCGGACAGGGGGCTTACTATGGCTACACCTTC. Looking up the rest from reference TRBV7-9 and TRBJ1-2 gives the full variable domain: DTGVSQNPRHKITKRGQNVTFRCDPISEHNRLYWYRQTLGQGPEFLTYFQNEAQLEKSRLLSDRFSAERPKGSFSTLEIQRTEQGDSAMYLCASSSGQGAYYGYTFGSGTRLTVV.

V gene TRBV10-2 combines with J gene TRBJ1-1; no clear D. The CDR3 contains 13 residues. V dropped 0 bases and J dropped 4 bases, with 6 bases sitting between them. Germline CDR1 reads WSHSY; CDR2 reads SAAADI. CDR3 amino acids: CASSESRLTEAFF. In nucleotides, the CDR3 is TGCGCCAGCAGTGAGTCGAGGCTCACTGAAGCTTTCTTT.

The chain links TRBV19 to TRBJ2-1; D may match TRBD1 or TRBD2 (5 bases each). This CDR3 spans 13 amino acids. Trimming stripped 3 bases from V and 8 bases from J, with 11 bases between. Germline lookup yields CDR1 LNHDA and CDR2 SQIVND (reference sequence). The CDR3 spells CASSIARGHEQFF. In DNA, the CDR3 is TGTGCCAGTAGTATTGCCCGGGGCCATGAGCAGTTCTTC. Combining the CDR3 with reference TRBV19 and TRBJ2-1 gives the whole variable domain DGGITQSPKYLFRKEGQNVTLSCEQNLNHDAMYWYRQDPGQGLRLIYYSQIVNDFQKGDIAEGYSVSREKKESFPLTVTSAQKNPTAFYLCASSIARGHEQFFGPGTRLTVL.

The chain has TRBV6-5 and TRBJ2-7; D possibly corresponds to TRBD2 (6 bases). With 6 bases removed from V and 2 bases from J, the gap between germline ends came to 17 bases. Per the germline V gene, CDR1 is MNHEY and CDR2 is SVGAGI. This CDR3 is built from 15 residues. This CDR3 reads CASSFSGGVTYEQYF. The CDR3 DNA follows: TGTGCCAGCAGCTTCTCCGGAGGGGTAACCTACGAGCAGTACTTC.

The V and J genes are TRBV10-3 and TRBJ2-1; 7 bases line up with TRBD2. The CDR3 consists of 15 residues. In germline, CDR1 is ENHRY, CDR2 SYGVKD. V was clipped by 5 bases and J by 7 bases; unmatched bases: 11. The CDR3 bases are TGTGCCATCAGTCCCGTGGGCCGGGGAGGGAATGAGCAGTTCTTC. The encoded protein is CAISPVGRGGNEQFF.

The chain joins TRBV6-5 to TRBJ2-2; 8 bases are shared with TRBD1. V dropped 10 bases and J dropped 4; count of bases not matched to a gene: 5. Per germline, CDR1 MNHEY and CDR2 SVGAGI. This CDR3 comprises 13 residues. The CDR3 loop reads CATRGPGTGELFF. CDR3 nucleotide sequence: TGTGCCACCAGGGGGCCGGGCACCGGGGAGCTGTTTTTT.

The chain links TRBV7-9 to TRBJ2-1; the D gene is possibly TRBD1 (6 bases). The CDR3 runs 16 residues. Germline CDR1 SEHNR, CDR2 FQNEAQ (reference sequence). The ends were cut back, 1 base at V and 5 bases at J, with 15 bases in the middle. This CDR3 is CASSLVGGKHDNEQFF. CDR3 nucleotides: TGTGCCAGCAGCTTAGTAGGGGGAAAACACGACAATGAGCAGTTCTTC.

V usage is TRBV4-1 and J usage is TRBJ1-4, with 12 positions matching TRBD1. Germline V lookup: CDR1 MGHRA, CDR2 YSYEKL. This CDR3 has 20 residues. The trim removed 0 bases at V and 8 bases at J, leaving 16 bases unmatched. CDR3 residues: CASSQDPHRPGTGGGEKLFF. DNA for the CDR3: TGCGCCAGCAGCCAAGATCCACATCGTCCCGGGACAGGGGGCGGCGAAAAACTGTTTTTT.

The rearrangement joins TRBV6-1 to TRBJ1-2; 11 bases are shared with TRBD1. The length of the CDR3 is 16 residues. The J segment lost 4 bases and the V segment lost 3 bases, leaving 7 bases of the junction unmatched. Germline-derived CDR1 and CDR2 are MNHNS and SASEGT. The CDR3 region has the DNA TGTGCCAGCAGTGATGGGGACAGGGGGGGGGCCTATGGCTACACCTTC. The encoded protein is CASSDGDRGGAYGYTF.

CDR3 amino acids: CASSLGLAGASTDTQYF. Here the CDR3 DNA reads TGTGCCAGCAGCTTAGGACTAGCGGGGGCTAGCACAGATACGCAGTATTTT. This chain links TRBV5-4 with TRBJ2-3, with 13 bases identical to TRBD2. CDR3 length: 17 residues. CDR1 SGHNT and CDR2 YYREEE come from the germline V gene (reference sequence). V was pared by 2 bases and J by 0 bases, with 3 bases of the junction left unmatched. Supplemented by reference TRBV5-4 and TRBJ2-3, the full variable domain reads ETGVTQSPTHLIKTRGQQVTLRCSSQSGHNTVSWYQQALGQGPQFIFQYYREEENGRGNFPPRFSGLQFPNYSSELNVNALELDDSALYLCASSLGLAGASTDTQYFGPGTRLTVL.

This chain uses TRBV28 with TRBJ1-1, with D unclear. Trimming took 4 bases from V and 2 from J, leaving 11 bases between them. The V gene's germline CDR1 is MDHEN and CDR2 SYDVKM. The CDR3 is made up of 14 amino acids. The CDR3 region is CASSYPGRNTEAFF. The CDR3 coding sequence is TGTGCCAGCAGTTACCCCGGGAGAAACACTGAAGCTTTCTTT.

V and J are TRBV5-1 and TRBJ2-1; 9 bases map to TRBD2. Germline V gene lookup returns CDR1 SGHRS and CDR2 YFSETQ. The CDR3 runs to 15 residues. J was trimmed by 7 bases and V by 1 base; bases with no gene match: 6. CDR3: CASSLRLAGTNEQFF. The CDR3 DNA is TGCGCCAGCAGCTTGAGGCTAGCGGGAACGAATGAGCAGTTCTTC.

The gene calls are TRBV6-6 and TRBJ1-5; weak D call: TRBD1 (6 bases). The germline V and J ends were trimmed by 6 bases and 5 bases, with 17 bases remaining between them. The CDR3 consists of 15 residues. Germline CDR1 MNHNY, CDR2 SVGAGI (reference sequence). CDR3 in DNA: TGTGCCAGCAGCGGTGAACAGGGAGGGGATCAGCCCCAGCATTTT. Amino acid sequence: CASSGEQGGDQPQHF.

CDR3 nucleotides: TGTGCCAGCAGCAAGACTAGCGGGGGGGCCGATGAGCAGTTCTTC. Residues: CASSKTSGGADEQFF. This chain joins TRBV11-1 and TRBJ2-1; 14 bases align to TRBD2. The J segment lost 8 bases and the V segment lost 5 bases, leaving 5 bases of the junction unmatched. In germline, CDR1 is SGHAT, CDR2 FQDESV (reference sequence). The CDR3 contains 15 residues.